This T cell receptor (beta chain) was identified in a study of beta chain features in type 1 diabetes. Study-level findings and limits: Significant though moderate, a shortening of TCRB CDR3s appeared in all four CD4+ subsets of Type 1 diabetes patients.

This CDR3 contains 15 residues. The ends were cut back, 0 bases at V and 7 bases at J, with 13 bases in the middle. The germline CDR1 and CDR2 sequences are GTSNPN and SVGIG (reference sequence). Expressed TCRB transcripts got sequenced, as all isolated RNA was reverse transcribed. The table came from immunoSEQ multiplex PCR; TCRdb's copy has only in-frame clones and leaves some out. This sample has about 710,000 clones, with 11% to 15% found just once. This clone has more than one count but fewer than ten. Its target is unknown. The rearrangement links TRBV30 to TRBJ1-6; no definite D call. The specimen was naive CD4+ T cells from blood. The clonotype comes from a man between 18 and 35 years old with type 1 diabetes. DNA for the CDR3: TGTGCCTGGAGTGTTAAGGACTCTGGAAATTCACCCCTCCACTTT. This encodes CAWSVKDSGNSPLHF.